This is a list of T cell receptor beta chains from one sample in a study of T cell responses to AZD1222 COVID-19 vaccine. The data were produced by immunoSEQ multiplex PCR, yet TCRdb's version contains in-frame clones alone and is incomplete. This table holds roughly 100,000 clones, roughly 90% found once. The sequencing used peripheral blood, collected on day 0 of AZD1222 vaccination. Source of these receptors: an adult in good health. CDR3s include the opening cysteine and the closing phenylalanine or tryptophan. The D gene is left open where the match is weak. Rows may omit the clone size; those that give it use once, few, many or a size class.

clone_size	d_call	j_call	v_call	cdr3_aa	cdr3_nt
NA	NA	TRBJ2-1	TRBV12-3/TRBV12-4	CASSFRSYNEQFF	TGTGCCAGCAGTTTCCGCTCCTACAATGAGCAGTTCTTC
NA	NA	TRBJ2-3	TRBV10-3	CAIRRDGSTDTQYF	TGTGCCATCAGGAGGGACGGAAGCACAGATACGCAGTATTTT
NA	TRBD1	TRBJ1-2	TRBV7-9	CASSLDRARIYGYTF	TGTGCCAGCAGCCTCGACAGGGCTCGGATTTATGGCTACACCTTC
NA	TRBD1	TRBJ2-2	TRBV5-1	CASSSKTGGGELFF	TGCGCCAGCAGCTCGAAGACAGGGGGCGGGGAGCTGTTTTTT
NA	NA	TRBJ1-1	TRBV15	CATSRDQGRSEAFF	TGTGCCACCAGCAGAGATCAGGGTAGGTCTGAAGCTTTCTTT
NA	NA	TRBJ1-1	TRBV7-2	CASSFTGARSTEAFF	TGTGCCAGCAGCTTTACCGGGGCTAGGAGCACTGAAGCTTTCTTT
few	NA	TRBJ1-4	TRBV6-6	CASSYSNRQVGEKLFF	TGTGCCAGCAGTTACTCGAATCGTCAGGTCGGGGAAAAACTGTTTTTT
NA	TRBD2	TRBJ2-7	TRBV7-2	CASSLAIGLASEQYF	TGTGCCAGCAGCTTAGCGATCGGACTAGCTAGCGAGCAGTACTTC
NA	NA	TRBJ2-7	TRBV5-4	CASSFAGVEQYF	TGTGCCAGCAGCTTCGCAGGGGTCGAGCAGTACTTC
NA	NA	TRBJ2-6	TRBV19	CASSGTGTSGANVLTF	TGTGCCAGTAGTGGCACCGGGACCTCCGGGGCCAACGTCCTGACTTTC
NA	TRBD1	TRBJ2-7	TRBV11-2	CASSSPGTAYEQYF	TGTGCCAGCAGCTCCCCCGGGACAGCCTACGAGCAGTACTTC
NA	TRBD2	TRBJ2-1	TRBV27	CASSRRLAGPLYEQFF	TGTGCCAGCAGTCGAAGATTAGCGGGGCCCCTTTATGAGCAGTTCTTC
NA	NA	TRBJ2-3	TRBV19	CASSKLDTQYF	TGTGCCAGTAGTAAGTTGGATACGCAGTATTTT
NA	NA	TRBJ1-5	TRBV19	CASSIVGYSNQPQHF	TGTGCCAGTAGTATAGTTGGATATAGCAATCAGCCCCAGCATTTT
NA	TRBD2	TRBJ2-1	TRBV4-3	CASSQRGLAGGEQFF	TGCGCCAGCAGCCAACGGGGACTAGCGGGAGGGGAGCAGTTCTTC
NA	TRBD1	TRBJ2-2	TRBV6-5	CASVLFQGADGELFF	TGTGCCAGCGTTTTGTTTCAGGGGGCTGACGGGGAGCTGTTTTTT
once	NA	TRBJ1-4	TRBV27	CASSGGGVREKLFF	TGTGCCAGCAGTGGCGGGGGGGTTCGCGAAAAACTGTTTTTT
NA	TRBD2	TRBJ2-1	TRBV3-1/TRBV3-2	CASSQSPPGLAAPGSYNEQFF	TGTGCCAGCAGCCAATCGCCTCCGGGACTAGCGGCCCCAGGGTCCTACAATGAGCAGTTCTTC
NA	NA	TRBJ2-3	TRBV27	CASSFSGTDTQYF	TGTGCCAGCAGTTTTTCTGGCACAGATACGCAGTATTTT
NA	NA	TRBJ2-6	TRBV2	CASSVEVPGANVLTF	TGTGCCAGCAGTGTCGAGGTACCTGGGGCCAACGTCCTGACTTTC
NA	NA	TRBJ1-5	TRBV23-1	CASSRKGDRLFNQPQHF	TGCGCCAGCAGCCGAAAAGGTGACAGGCTATTCAATCAGCCCCAGCATTTT
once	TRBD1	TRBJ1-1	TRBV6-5	CASGQGMNTEAFF	TGTGCCAGTGGACAGGGGATGAACACTGAAGCTTTCTTT
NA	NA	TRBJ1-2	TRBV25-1	CASSESTGSYTF	TGTGCCAGCAGTGAATCGACAGGAAGCTACACCTTC
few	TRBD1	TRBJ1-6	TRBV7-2	CASSPGTGGGSLHF	TGTGCCAGCAGCCCCGGGACAGGGGGTGGGTCCCTCCACTTT
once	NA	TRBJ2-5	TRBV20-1	CSASTGGEGTQYF	TGCAGTGCTAGTACGGGGGGCGAGGGGACCCAGTACTTC
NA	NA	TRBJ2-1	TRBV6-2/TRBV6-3	CASSPTDYNEQFF	TGTGCCAGCAGTCCAACAGATTACAATGAGCAGTTCTTC
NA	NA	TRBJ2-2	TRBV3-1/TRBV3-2	CASSQGYQTGELFF	TGTGCCAGCAGCCAAGGGTACCAGACCGGGGAGCTGTTTTTT
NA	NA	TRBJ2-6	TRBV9	CASSVGTPRHSNSGANVLTF	TGTGCCAGCAGCGTCGGGACACCAAGACATTCAAACTCTGGGGCCAACGTCCTGACTTTC
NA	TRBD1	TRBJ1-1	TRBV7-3	CASATTGRNTEAFF	TGTGCCAGCGCCACGACAGGGCGGAACACTGAAGCTTTCTTT
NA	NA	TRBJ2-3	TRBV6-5	CASSYDLTDTQYF	TGTGCCAGCAGTTACGACCTAACAGATACGCAGTATTTT
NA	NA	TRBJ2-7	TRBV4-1	CASSQVVGNPHEQYF	TGCGCCAGCAGCCAAGTTGTCGGGAACCCCCACGAGCAGTACTTC
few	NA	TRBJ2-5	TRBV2	CASSEAWGGQETQYF	TGTGCCAGCAGTGAAGCGTGGGGGGGACAGGAGACCCAGTACTTC
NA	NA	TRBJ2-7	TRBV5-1	CASSQGSIDEQYF	TGCGCCAGCAGCCAGGGATCAATCGACGAGCAGTACTTC
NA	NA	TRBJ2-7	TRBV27	CASSLRGPSRDEQYF	TGTGCCAGCAGTTTACGGGGACCGTCGCGCGACGAGCAGTACTTC
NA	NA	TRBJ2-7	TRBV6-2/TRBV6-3	CASSYSRSEQYF	TGTGCCAGCAGTTACTCGAGGAGCGAGCAGTACTTC
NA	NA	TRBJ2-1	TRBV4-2	CASSQAGGYNEQFF	TGTGCCAGCAGCCAAGCTGGAGGCTACAATGAGCAGTTCTTC
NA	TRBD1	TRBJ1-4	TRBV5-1	CASSLIGRGTDRDEKLFF	TGCGCCAGCAGCTTGATCGGGCGCGGGACGGACAGGGATGAAAAACTGTTTTTT
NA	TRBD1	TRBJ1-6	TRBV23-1	CATHGQENSPLHF	TGCGCCACACACGGACAGGAAAATTCACCCCTCCACTTT
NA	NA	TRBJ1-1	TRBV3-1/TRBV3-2	CASSHSSGHMNTEAFF	TGTGCCAGCAGCCATTCCTCGGGACACATGAACACTGAAGCTTTCTTT
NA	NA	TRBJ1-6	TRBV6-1	CASSEAEPKINRALNSPLHF	TGTGCCAGCAGTGAAGCAGAACCTAAAATAAACAGGGCCCTAAATTCACCCCTCCACTTT
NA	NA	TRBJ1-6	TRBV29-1	CSVLLNMNSPLHF	TGCAGCGTCTTATTGAACATGAATTCACCCCTCCACTTT
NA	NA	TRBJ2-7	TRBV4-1	CAKPEQYF	TGCGCCAAACCGGAGCAGTACTTC
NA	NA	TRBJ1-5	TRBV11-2	CASSLRGPNQPQHF	TGTGCCAGCAGCTTACGAGGGCCCAATCAGCCCCAGCATTTT
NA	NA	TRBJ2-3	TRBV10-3	CAITRGAGGGDTQYF	TGTGCCATCACCCGGGGGGCCGGGGGTGGCGATACGCAGTATTTT
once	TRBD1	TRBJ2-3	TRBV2	CASSRQGARVLDTQYF	TGTGCCAGCAGTCGACAGGGGGCGCGGGTGTTGGATACGCAGTATTTT
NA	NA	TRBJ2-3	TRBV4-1	CASSQGERVGDTQYF	TGCGCCAGCAGCCAAGGCGAAAGGGTTGGGGATACGCAGTATTTT
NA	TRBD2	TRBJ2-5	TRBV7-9	CASSPTLLAGVETQYF	TGTGCCAGCAGCCCCACTCTACTAGCGGGGGTGGAGACCCAGTACTTC
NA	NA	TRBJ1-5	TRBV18	CASSPTGEPQHF	TGTGCCAGCTCACCGACAGGTGAGCCCCAGCATTTT
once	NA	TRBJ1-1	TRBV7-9	CASSSEGGTEAFF	TGTGCCAGCAGCTCAGAGGGGGGAACTGAAGCTTTCTTT
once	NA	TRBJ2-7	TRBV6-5	CASSYSSRVGAYEQYF	TGTGCCAGCAGTTACTCGTCTCGGGTAGGGGCATACGAGCAGTACTTC
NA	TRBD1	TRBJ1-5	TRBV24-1	CATSQGAGGNQPQHF	TGTGCCACCAGCCAGGGGGCCGGGGGCAATCAGCCCCAGCATTTT
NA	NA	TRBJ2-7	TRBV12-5	CASGLPQRSYEQYF	TGTGCTAGTGGTTTACCCCAGCGCAGCTACGAGCAGTACTTC
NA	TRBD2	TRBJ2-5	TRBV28	CASSSPGEAGVETQYF	TGTGCCAGCAGTTCCCCCGGCGAGGCGGGAGTTGAGACCCAGTACTTC
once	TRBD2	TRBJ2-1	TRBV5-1	CASRLAGGPDNEQFF	TGCGCCAGCAGATTAGCGGGGGGGCCTGACAATGAGCAGTTCTTC
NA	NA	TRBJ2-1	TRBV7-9	CASSPKKGGRSYNEQFF	TGTGCCAGCAGCCCGAAAAAAGGGGGGCGGTCCTACAATGAGCAGTTCTTC
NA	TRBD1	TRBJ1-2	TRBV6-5	CASTTGGDYGYTF	TGTGCCAGCACGACAGGGGGAGACTATGGCTACACCTTC
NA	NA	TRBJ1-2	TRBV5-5	CASSLDRAFYGYTF	TGTGCCAGCAGCTTGGACAGGGCCTTCTATGGCTACACCTTC
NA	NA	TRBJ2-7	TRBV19	CASSIGVGVYEQYF	TGTGCCAGTAGTATAGGGGTCGGGGTCTACGAGCAGTACTTC
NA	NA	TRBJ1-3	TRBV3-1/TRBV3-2	CASSPNRRSGNTIYF	TGTGCCAGCAGCCCCAACAGAAGAAGTGGAAACACCATATATTTT
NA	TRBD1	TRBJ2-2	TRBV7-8	CASSPWTGKNTGELFF	TGTGCCAGCAGCCCTTGGACAGGGAAGAACACCGGGGAGCTGTTTTTT